The rows below give T cell receptor beta chains drawn from one sample of a study of blood T cell repertoires in COVID-19. Libraries were prepared by immunoSEQ multiplex PCR; TCRdb keeps only in-frame clonotypes and omits some of them. Altogether roughly 92,000 clones are present, nearly 90% being singletons, with the ten largest covering 3.5% to 5%. The sample consisted of peripheral blood. These TCRs come from a woman over 75 with active or convalescent COVID-19. Each CDR3 is given with its conserved first and last residue.

v_gene,CDR3aa
TRBV7-6,CASSLVRLAGGTNTGELFF
TRBV9,CASSVGPQRQYYNEQFF
TRBV7-2,CASSPGLAELSYEQYF
TRBV19,CASSIPGQGANEQFF
TRBV28,CASSLPVEAPNEQFF
TRBV29-1,CSVDRRDTGELFF
TRBV5-1,CASSLNTDNEQFF
TRBV19,CASSNPGRVTYNEQFF
TRBV30,CAGNVAGGPSNTDTQYF
TRBV7-2,CASSPRLADSSQYF
TRBV18,CASSRQGARDTEAFF
TRBV19,CASSRGQRTYEQYF
TRBV11-2,CASSLRQGSLYEQYF
TRBV19,CASSLDRGLQETQYF
TRBV7-8,CASSRQGADTQYF
TRBV28,CASSLLGGTEAFF
TRBV9,CASSVSGSYNEQFF
TRBV9,CASSVAAGFNEQFF
TRBV4-2,CASSQRTGDSGNTIYF
TRBV9,CASSVGGQGAWLSSNEQFF
TRBV11-2,CASSHLGTSGTRENEQFF
TRBV7-2,CASSSRTGSETQYF
TRBV27,CASSYYGLGTDTQYF
TRBV28,CASRVSRTGSNQPQHF
TRBV15,CATSRAGQGAIYNEQFF
TRBV28,CASSSDRDRVNQPQHF
TRBV15,CATSRAETSVTYEQYF
TRBV5-1,CASSLDGTSGTYEQYF
TRBV4-2,CASSQEGTDVRYTF
TRBV28,CAIQAGFGYTF
TRBV6-5,CASSYRTGLGEQYF
TRBV2,CASNTGVYGYTF
TRBV28,CASSLRTDEKLFF
TRBV11-2,CASSLGGDREETQYF
TRBV7-9,CASSPWTGGNTDTQYF
TRBV7-2,CASSWGLAGIQETQYF
TRBV5-5,CASSFSQGFYNEQFF
TRBV19,CASSIGRGSQPQHF
TRBV10-2,CASVRGDTEAFF
TRBV5-1,CASSAGPSNYGYTF
TRBV5-1,CASTLVAGEANEQFF
TRBV12-3/TRBV12-4,CASSTAPGEQFF
TRBV30,CAWSPGMNTEAFF
TRBV7-8,CASSLADPTGVSNEQFF
TRBV6-6,CASSRASGYEQYF